A single sample gave rise to the 20 T cell receptor beta chains below, sequenced in a study of T cells in Graves' hyperthyroidism and ophthalmopathy. It was RNA transcripts that yielded the amplified TCR beta CDR3 regions. A set of HTBI primers served as the primers for a first-round RT-PCR of the TCR CDR3. MiXCR, applied by TCRdb to the multiplex PCR reads, yields one record per CDR3 protein. The sample records fewer than 350,000 distinct CDR3 sequences, around 18% being singletons. Sequencing was performed on blood. All receptors derive from a woman aged 35 to 49 with Graves' ophthalmopathy.

Ten or more counts support this clonotype. The V gene is TRBV28, the J gene TRBJ1-1; no clear D. Trimming shortened V by 10 bases and J by 4 bases, and 13 bases separated the two germline ends. Looked up from germline, CDR1 is MDHEN and CDR2 is SYDVKM. The CDR3 is 12 residues long. For the CDR3, the DNA is TGTGCCACCTCGTTACTAGGCACTGAAGCTTTCTTT. This codes for CATSLLGTEAFF.

This clonotype was detected a few times. The CDR3 reads CASSVKGALNTGELFF. CDR3 bases: TGTGCCAGTAGTGTGAAGGGGGCTTTGAACACCGGGGAGCTGTTTTTT. This sequence joins TRBV19 and TRBJ2-2; the match to TRBD1 covers 7 bases. The V segment lost 5 bases and the J segment 1 base; nucleotides outside the gene matches: 7. Germline-derived CDR1 and CDR2 are LNHDA and SQIVND (reference sequence). The CDR3 runs 16 residues.

This clonotype occurred many times. The V call is TRBV29-1, the J call TRBJ1-2; D is possibly TRBD1 (5 bases). This CDR3 comprises 12 residues. Germline lookup yields CDR1 SQVTM and CDR2 ANQGSEA. With 0 bases removed from V and 8 bases from J, the gap between germline ends came to 10 bases. The CDR3 DNA follows: TGCAGCGTTGAAGATAGGGGAGACGGCTACACCTTC. Its translation: CSVEDRGDGYTF. The full variable domain, in which reference TRBV29-1 and TRBJ1-2 provide the parts outside the CDR3, is SAVISQKPSRDICQRGTSLTIQCQVDSQVTMMFWYRQQPGQSLTLIATANQGSEATYESGFVIDKFPISRPNLTFSTLTVSNMSPEDSSIYLCSVEDRGDGYTFGSGTRLTVV.

This clonotype was observed many times. This chain links TRBV6-5 with TRBJ1-1; TRBD1 is a possible D gene (5 bases). Between the trimmed V and J ends, which lost 5 bases and 2 bases, there was a span of 12 bases. The V gene's germline CDR1 is MNHEY and CDR2 SVGAGI. This CDR3 is built from 14 residues. This CDR3 is CASSRRDGNTEAFF. For the CDR3, the DNA is TGTGCCAGCAGTCGCCGGGACGGAAACACTGAAGCTTTCTTT.

Ten or more counts support this clonotype. The chain combines TRBV30 with TRBJ2-7; the D gene is possibly TRBD1 (7 bases). The CDR3 has 14 amino acids. The germline V and J ends were trimmed by 5 bases and 2 bases, with 16 bases remaining between them. Germline V gene sequence: CDR1 GTSNPN, CDR2 SVGIG (reference sequence). The DNA for the CDR3 is TGTGCCTGGTCAGGGGGAGGTCAGACCTACGAGCAGTACTTC. This encodes CAWSGGGQTYEQYF.

This clonotype was detected ten times or more. The rearrangement uses TRBV4-3 and TRBJ2-2; TRBD2 is a possible D gene (5 bases). The length of the CDR3 is 17 residues. Trimming left V 1 base short and J 0 bases short, with 12 bases between. Germline values: CDR1 LGHNA, CDR2 YSLEER. Here the CDR3 reads CASSQARVTSNTGELFF. DNA for the CDR3: TGCGCCAGCAGCCAAGCGAGGGTTACCTCGAACACCGGGGAGCTGTTTTTT.

In its sample, this clonotype was seen many times. The V call is TRBV30, the J call TRBJ1-3; D is unclear. V lost 5 bases and J 2 bases, leaving 4 bases between the germline ends. The CDR3 loop spans 11 amino acids. The V gene's germline CDR1 is GTSNPN and CDR2 SVGIG (reference sequence). The CDR3 sequence is CAWQAGNTIYF. The CDR3 bases are TGTGCCTGGCAAGCTGGAAACACCATATATTTT.

This clonotype was counted ten times or more. The chain carries TRBV19 and TRBJ1-5, with 9 bases fitting TRBD1. CDR3 length: 13 residues. V dropped 10 bases and J dropped 3; count of bases not matched to a gene: 4. Germline V gene data show CDR1 as LNHDA and CDR2 as SQIVND (reference sequence). CDR3 amino acids: CATGQGFNQPQHF. In nucleotides, the CDR3 is TGTGCCACCGGACAGGGGTTCAATCAGCCCCAGCATTTT.

This clonotype was counted a few times. V gene TRBV6-2 or TRBV6-3 combines with J gene TRBJ1-5, with 8 nucleotides matching TRBD1. The V gene end was trimmed by 10 bases and the J gene end by 4 bases; junction bases not matched to a gene: 6. In germline, CDR1 is MNHEY, CDR2 SVGEGT. The CDR3 length is 13 residues. CDR3 loop: CATAWDRNQPQHF. The CDR3 DNA reads as TGTGCCACCGCTTGGGACAGGAATCAGCCCCAGCATTTT.

The sample holds many counts of this clonotype. This chain links TRBV28 with TRBJ1-5; D is uncertain. The CDR3 consists of 18 residues. V lost 6 bases, J lost 0 bases, and 21 bases lay in between. Germline V gene sequence: CDR1 MDHEN, CDR2 SYDVKM. In nucleotides, the CDR3 is TGTGCCAGCAGATCCTTGGGTAGCGTCGAATATAGCAATCAGCCCCAGCATTTT. It is translated as CASRSLGSVEYSNQPQHF.

This clonotype was seen many times. This sequence joins TRBV25-1 and TRBJ2-6; TRBD1 matches 10 bases. Per germline, CDR1 MGHDK and CDR2 SYGVNS. This CDR3 spans 18 amino acids. With V trimmed by 4 bases and J by 1 base, 7 bases remained unmatched. The CDR3 sequence is CASSGGTGVNSGANVLTF. The CDR3 nucleotides read TGTGCCAGCAGTGGCGGGACAGGGGTTAATTCTGGGGCCAACGTCCTGACTTTC.

The chain couples TRBV4-3 to TRBJ1-2; D is undetermined. Germline V gives CDR1 LGHNA, CDR2 YSLEER. The CDR3 length is 13 residues. The V end was cut by 3 bases, the J end by 4 bases, with 9 bases between. The CDR3 reads CASSQPVIYGYTF. Here the CDR3 DNA reads TGCGCCAGCAGCCAGCCAGTGATCTATGGCTACACCTTC.

This clonotype was detected ten times or more. The chain has TRBV25-1 and TRBJ1-2; no firm D call. This CDR3 contains 12 residues. With 2 bases removed from V and 7 bases from J, the gap between germline ends came to 8 bases. CDR1 MGHDK and CDR2 SYGVNS come from the germline V gene. The CDR3 DNA reads TGTGCCAGCAGTGAAATGGCGCGTGGCTACACCTTC. This gives the protein CASSEMARGYTF.

This clonotype was seen ten or more times. V is TRBV19 and J is TRBJ1-5; D might be TRBD1 (6 bases). The length of the CDR3 is 14 residues. Germline V gene sequence: CDR1 LNHDA, CDR2 SQIVND (reference sequence). Between the trimmed V and J ends, which lost 3 bases and 3 bases, there was a span of 9 bases. CDR3 nucleotide sequence: TGTGCCAGTAGTATGGGGGCTACCAATCAGCCCCAGCATTTT. Encoded protein: CASSMGATNQPQHF.

This clonotype was detected many times. The J gene is TRBJ2-7, the V gene TRBV7-9, with D hard to call. The CDR3 length is 14 residues. Germline CDR1 and CDR2: SEHNR and FQNEAQ (reference sequence). V lost 3 bases, J lost 0 bases, and 9 bases lay in between. CDR3 sequence (DNA): TGTGCCAGCAGCTTGCAGGATCCCTCCTACGAGCAGTACTTC. The encoded protein is CASSLQDPSYEQYF.

This clonotype was observed at least ten times. V gene TRBV28 combines with J gene TRBJ1-5; D is undetermined. The CDR3 totals 14 residues. V lost 3 bases to trimming and J lost 4 bases, with 10 bases between them. Germline loops: CDR1 MDHEN, CDR2 SYDVKM. The CDR3 nucleotides are TGTGCCAGCAGTTTGGCACGGGATAATCAGCCCCAGCATTTT. Amino acid sequence: CASSLARDNQPQHF.

J is TRBJ2-5 and V is TRBV9, with TRBD2 matching 10 bases. The CDR3 sequence is 15 residues long. Germline loops: CDR1 SGDLS, CDR2 YYNGEE. The V gene end was trimmed by 4 bases and the J gene end by 5 bases; junction bases not matched to a gene: 8. The CDR3 region is CASSYEREGWETQYF. The CDR3 nucleotides are TGTGCCAGCAGCTACGAGCGGGAGGGATGGGAGACCCAGTACTTC.

This clonotype was counted ten times or more. The V gene is TRBV6-5, the J gene TRBJ2-2; 8 nucleotides align to TRBD1. V lost 7 bases to trimming and J lost 3 bases; unmatched junction nucleotides: 7. Germline V CDR1 and CDR2: MNHEY, SVGAGI. CDR3 length equals 15 residues. The DNA for the CDR3 is TGTGCCAGCATAAACAGGGGGATTTACACCGGGGAGCTGTTTTTT. Translating gives CASINRGIYTGELFF.

This clonotype has at least ten counts. This chain uses TRBV2 with TRBJ1-1; 8 nucleotides line up with TRBD1. CDR1 SNHLY and CDR2 FYNNEI come from the germline V gene. The V gene end was trimmed by 5 bases and the J gene end by 11 bases; junction bases not matched to a gene: 10. This CDR3 has 13 amino acids. CDR3 nucleotide sequence: TGTGCCAGCAGTTCAGGACAGGGTAGTATCGCTTTCTTT. This encodes CASSSGQGSIAFF.

This clonotype was observed at least ten times. V and J are TRBV6-4 and TRBJ1-1, with D uncertain. Trimming removed 8 bases from V and 0 bases from J, with 13 bases in between. The CDR3 has 14 amino acids. Looked up from germline, CDR1 is MRHNA and CDR2 is SNTAGT. As DNA, the CDR3 is TGTGCCAGCCTCCCGCAGTACGTGAACACTGAAGCTTTCTTT. It specifies CASLPQYVNTEAFF.